The 2 T cell receptor beta chains reported below all come from one sample, sequenced in a study of T cell responses to AZD1222 COVID-19 vaccine. Profiling relied on immunoSEQ multiplex PCR, and the TCRdb table lists in-frame clones only, not all of them. Of roughly 130,000 clones listed, roughly 88% are singletons. The input for sequencing was peripheral blood, taken on day 0 of AZD1222 vaccination. These receptors originate from an adult in good health.

This chain uses TRBV7-6 with TRBJ1-3; tentative D call: TRBD1 (6 bases). CDR1 is SGHVS, CDR2 FNYEAQ, per germline. Deletions cut 4 bases from V and 4 bases from J, with 14 bases between. CDR3 length: 15 residues. The CDR3 coding sequence is TGTGCCAGCAGCTCCTACAGGGAGAGCGGAAACACCATATATTTT. Protein sequence: CASSSYRESGNTIYF.

This rearrangement joins TRBV4-1 to TRBJ1-6, with D perhaps TRBD1 (5 bases). The CDR3 extends over 17 amino acids. Germline V gene lookup returns CDR1 MGHRA and CDR2 YSYEKL. Trimming cost V 1 base and J 0 bases, with 10 bases left between them. This chain's CDR3 is CASSQGPDSSYNSPLHF. The CDR3 nucleotides read TGCGCCAGCAGCCAAGGTCCCGACAGCTCCTATAATTCACCCCTCCACTTT.